This TCR beta chain was sequenced for a study of T cells after yellow fever vaccination. Study observations and caveats: Only a minor proportion of clonotypes was detected across both CD4 and CD8 compartments. Clones that expanded after primary vaccination mostly reappeared after the booster (approximately 96% CD4, approximately 89% CD8).

At least ten counts were recorded for this clonotype. What it binds is not known. The study made its TCR cDNA through 5'RACE template switching. That step introduced a universal primer site along with UMIs. TCRdb reprocessed the 5' RACE reads with MiXCR, giving one entry per CDR3 protein. The table lists about 240,000 distinct CDR3 sequences, about 7% of them singletons, with approximately 0.85% in the top ten. The length of the CDR3 is 15 residues. J was trimmed by 5 bases and V by 4 bases; bases with no gene match: 5. Looked up from germline, CDR1 is MNHEY and CDR2 is SVGAGI. The origin of this receptor is a man younger than 40 who received the YFV17D yellow fever vaccine. The gene calls are TRBV6-5 and TRBJ1-5, with 10 bases fitting TRBD1. Sequencing was performed on CD4+ T cells sorted from PBMCs, taken 15 days after the yellow fever booster vaccination. The CDR3 loop reads CASSSGTGDYQPQHF. The CDR3 nucleotides read TGTGCCAGCAGTTCCGGGACAGGGGACTATCAGCCCCAGCATTTT.